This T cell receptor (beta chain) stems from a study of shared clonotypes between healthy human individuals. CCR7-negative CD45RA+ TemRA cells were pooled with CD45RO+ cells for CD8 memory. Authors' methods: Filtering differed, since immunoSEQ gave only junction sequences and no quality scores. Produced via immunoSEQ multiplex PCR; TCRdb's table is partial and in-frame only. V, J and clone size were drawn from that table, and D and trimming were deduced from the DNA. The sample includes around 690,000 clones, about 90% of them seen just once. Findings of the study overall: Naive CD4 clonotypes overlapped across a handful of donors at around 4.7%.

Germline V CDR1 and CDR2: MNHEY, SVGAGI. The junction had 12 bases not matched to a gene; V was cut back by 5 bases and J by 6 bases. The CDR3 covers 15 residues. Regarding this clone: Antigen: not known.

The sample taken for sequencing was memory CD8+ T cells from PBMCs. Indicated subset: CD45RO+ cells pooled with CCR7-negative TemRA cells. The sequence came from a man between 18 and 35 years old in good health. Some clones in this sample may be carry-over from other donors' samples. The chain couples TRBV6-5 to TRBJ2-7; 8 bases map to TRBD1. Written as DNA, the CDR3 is TGTGCCAGCAGTCATACCAGGGGGCTTCGGTTCGAGCAGTACTTC. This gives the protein CASSHTRGLRFEQYF.